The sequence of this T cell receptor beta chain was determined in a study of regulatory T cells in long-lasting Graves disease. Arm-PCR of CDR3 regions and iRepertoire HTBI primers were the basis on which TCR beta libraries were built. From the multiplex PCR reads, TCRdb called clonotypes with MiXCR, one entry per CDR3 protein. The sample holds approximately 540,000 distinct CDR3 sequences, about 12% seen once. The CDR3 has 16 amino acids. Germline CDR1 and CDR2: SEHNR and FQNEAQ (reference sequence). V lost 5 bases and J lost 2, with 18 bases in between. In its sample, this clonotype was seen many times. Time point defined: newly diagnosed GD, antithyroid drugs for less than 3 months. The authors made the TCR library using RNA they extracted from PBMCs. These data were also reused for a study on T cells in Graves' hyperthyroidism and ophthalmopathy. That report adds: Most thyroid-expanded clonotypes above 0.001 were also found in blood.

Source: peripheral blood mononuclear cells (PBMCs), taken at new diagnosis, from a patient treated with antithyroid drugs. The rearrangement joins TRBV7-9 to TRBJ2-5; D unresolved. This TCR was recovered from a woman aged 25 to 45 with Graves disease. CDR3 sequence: CASSDNSLRAQETQYF. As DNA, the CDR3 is TGTGCCAGCAGCGACAATAGTCTTAGAGCACAAGAGACCCAGTACTTC.